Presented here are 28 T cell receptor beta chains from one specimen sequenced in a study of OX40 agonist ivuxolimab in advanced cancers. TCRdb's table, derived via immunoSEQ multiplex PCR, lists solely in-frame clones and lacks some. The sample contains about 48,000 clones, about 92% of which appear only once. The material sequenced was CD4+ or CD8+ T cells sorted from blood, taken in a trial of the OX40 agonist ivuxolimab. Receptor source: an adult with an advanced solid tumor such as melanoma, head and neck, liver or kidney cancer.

This CDR3 reads CASRKRLAGYNEQFF. DNA of the CDR3: TGTGCCAGCAGGAAAAGACTAGCGGGGTACAATGAGCAGTTCTTC. The chain joins TRBV2 to TRBJ2-1, with 11 bases fitting TRBD2. This CDR3 has 15 residues. Per the germline V gene, CDR1 is SNHLY and CDR2 is FYNNEI. V dropped 6 bases and J dropped 4; count of bases not matched to a gene: 5. Supplemented by reference TRBV2 and TRBJ2-1, the full variable domain reads EPEVTQTPSHQVTQMGQEVILRCVPISNHLYFYWYRQILGQKVEFLVSFYNNEISEKSEIFDDQFSVERPDGSNFTLKIRSTKLEDSAMYFCASRKRLAGYNEQFFGPGTRLTVL.

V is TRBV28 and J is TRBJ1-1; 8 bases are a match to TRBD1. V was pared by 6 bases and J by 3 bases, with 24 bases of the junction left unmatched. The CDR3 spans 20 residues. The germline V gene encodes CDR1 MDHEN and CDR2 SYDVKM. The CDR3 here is CASSSPRQGPTEAPHTEAFF. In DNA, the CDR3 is TGTGCCAGCAGCTCCCCGAGACAGGGGCCGACGGAGGCTCCTCACACTGAAGCTTTCTTT.

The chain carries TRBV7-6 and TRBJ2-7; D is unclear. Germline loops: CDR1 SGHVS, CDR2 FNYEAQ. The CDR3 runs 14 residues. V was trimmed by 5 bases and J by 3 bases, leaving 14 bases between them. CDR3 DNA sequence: TGTGCCAGCAGCGCAACGAGGTACCACTACGAGCAGTACTTC. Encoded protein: CASSATRYHYEQYF.

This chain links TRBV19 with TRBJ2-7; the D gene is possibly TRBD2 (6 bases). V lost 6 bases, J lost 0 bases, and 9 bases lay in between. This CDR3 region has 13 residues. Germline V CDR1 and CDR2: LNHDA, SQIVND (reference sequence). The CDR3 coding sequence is TGTGCCAGTAGGGGACTGGGCTCCTACGAGCAGTACTTC. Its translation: CASRGLGSYEQYF.

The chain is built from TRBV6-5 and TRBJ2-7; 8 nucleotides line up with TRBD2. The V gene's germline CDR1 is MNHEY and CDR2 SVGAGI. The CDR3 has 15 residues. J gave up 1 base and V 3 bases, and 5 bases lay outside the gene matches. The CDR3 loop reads CASSYEPSGSYEQYF. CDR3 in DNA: TGTGCCAGCAGTTATGAGCCTAGCGGGTCCTACGAGCAGTACTTC.

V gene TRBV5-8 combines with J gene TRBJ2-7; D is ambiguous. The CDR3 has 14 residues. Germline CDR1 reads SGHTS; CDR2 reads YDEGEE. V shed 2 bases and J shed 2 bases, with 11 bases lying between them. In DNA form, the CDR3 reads TGTGCCAGCAGCTTTCGTACAGTAACCTACGAGCAGTACGTC. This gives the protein CASSFRTVTYEQYV.

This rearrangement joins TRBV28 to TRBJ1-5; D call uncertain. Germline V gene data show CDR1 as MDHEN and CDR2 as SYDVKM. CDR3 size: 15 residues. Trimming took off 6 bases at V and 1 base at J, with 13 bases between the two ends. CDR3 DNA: TGTGCCAGCAGCGACTCGGTGGGGAGCAATCAGCCCCAGCATTTT. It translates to CASSDSVGSNQPQHF.

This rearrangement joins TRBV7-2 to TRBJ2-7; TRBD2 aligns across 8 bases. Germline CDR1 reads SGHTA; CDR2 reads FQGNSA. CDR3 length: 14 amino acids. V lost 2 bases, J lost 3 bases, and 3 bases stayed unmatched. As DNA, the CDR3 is TGTGCCAGCAGCTTATCACTAGCGGACTACGAGCAGTACTTC. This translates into CASSLSLADYEQYF.

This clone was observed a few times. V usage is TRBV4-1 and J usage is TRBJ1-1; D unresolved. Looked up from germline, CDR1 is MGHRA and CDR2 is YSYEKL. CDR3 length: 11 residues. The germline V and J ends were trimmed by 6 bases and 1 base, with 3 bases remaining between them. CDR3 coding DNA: TGCGCCAGCAGGGAGAACACTGAAGCTTTCTTT. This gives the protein CASRENTEAFF.

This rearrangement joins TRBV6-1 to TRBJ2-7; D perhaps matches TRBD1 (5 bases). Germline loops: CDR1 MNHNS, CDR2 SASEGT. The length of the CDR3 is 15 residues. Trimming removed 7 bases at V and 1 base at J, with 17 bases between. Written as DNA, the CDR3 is TGTGCCAGCATCCCCTCGGGCCACAGGTCCTACGAGCAGTACGTC. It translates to CASIPSGHRSYEQYV.

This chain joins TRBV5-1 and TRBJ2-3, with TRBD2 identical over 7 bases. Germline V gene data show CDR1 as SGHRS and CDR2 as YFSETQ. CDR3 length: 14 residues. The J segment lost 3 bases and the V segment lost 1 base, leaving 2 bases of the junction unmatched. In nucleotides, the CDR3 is TGCGCCAGCAGCTTGTGGCGGGAGACAGATACGCAGTATTTT. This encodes CASSLWRETDTQYF.

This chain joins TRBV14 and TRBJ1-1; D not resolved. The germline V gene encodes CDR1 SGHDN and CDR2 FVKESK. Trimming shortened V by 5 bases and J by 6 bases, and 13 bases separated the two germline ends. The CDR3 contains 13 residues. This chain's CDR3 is CASSFSLHAEAFF. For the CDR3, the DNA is TGTGCCAGCAGCTTCTCCTTACACGCTGAAGCTTTCTTT.

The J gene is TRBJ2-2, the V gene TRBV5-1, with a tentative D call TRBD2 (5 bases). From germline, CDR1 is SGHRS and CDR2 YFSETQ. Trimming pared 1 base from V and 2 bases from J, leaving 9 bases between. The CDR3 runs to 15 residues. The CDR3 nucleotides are TGCGCCAGCAGCTTGTCAGGACTTAACACCGGGGAGCTGTTTTTT. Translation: CASSLSGLNTGELFF. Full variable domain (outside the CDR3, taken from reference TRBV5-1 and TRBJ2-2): KAGVTQTPRYLIKTRGQQVTLSCSPISGHRSVSWYQQTPGQGLQFLFEYFSETQRNKGNFPGRFSGRQFSNSRSEMNVSTLELGDSALYLCASSLSGLNTGELFFGEGSRLTVL.

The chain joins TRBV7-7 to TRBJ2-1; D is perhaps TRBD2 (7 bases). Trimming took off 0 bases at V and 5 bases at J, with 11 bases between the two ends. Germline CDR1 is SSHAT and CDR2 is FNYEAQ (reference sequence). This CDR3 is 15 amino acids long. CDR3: CASSLARGADNEQFF. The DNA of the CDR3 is TGTGCCAGCAGCTTAGCTCGGGGGGCTGACAATGAGCAGTTCTTC.

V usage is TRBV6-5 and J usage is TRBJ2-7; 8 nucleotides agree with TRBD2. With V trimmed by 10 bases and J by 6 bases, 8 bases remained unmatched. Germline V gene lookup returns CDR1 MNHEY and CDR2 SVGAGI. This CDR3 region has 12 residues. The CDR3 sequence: CATTFTSGEQYF. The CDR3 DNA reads TGTGCCACCACCTTCACTAGCGGCGAGCAGTACTTC.

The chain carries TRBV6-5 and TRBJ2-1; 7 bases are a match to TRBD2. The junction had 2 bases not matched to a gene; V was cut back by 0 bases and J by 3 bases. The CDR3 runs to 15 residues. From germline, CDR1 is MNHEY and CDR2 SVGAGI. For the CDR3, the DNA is TGTGCCAGCAGTTACTCCCGGACTAGCTACAATGAGCAGTTCTTC. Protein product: CASSYSRTSYNEQFF.

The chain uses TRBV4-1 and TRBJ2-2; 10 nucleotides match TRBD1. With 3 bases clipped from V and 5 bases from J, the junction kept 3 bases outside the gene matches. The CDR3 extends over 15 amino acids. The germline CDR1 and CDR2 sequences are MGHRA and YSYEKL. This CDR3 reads CASSHPDRGTGELFF. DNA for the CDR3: TGCGCCAGCAGCCATCCGGACAGGGGGACCGGGGAGCTGTTTTTT.

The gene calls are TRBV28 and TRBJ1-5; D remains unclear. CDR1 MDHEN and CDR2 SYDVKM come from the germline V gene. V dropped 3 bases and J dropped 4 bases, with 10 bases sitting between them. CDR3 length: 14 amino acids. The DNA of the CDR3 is TGTGCCAGCAGTTTTAAGAGCGGAAATCAGCCCCAGCATTTT. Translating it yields CASSFKSGNQPQHF.

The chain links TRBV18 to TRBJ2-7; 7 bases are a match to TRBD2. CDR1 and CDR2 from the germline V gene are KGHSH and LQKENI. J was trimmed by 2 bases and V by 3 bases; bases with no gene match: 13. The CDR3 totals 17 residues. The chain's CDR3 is CASSPGSTGGVAYEQYF. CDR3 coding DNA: TGTGCCAGCTCACCGGGGAGCACGGGAGGTGTAGCCTACGAGCAGTACTTC.

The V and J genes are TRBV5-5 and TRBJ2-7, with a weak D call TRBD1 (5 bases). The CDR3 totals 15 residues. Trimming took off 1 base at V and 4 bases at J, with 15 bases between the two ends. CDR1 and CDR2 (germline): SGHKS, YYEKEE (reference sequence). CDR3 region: CASSLTDTDGYEQYF. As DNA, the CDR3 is TGTGCCAGCAGCTTGACGGACACCGACGGGTACGAGCAGTACTTC. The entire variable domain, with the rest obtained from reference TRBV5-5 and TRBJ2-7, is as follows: DAGVTQSPTHLIKTRGQQVTLRCSPISGHKSVSWYQQVLGQGPQFIFQYYEKEERGRGNFPDRFSARQFPNYSSELNVNALLLGDSALYLCASSLTDTDGYEQYFGPGTRLTVT.

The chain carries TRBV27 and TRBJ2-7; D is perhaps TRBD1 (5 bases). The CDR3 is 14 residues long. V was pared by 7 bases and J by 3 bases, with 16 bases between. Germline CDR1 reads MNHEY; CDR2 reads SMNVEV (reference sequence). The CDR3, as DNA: TGTGCCAGCAAAGAGGCCAGGGCGGTCTACGAGCAGTACGTC. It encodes CASKEARAVYEQYV.

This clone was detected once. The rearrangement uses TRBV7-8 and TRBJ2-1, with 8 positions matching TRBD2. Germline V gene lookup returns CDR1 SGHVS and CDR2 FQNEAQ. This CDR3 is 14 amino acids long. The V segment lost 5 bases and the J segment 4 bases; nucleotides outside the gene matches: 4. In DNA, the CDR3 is TGTGCCAGCAGCCCTAGCGGGTCTTACAATGAGCAGTTCTTC. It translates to CASSPSGSYNEQFF.

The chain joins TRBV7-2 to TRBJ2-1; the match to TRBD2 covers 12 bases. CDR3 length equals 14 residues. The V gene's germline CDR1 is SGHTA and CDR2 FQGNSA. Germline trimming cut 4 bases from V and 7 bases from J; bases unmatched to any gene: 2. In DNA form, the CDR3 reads TGTGCCAGCAGCTCACTAGCGGGGGGAAATGAGCAGTTCTTC. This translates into CASSSLAGGNEQFF.

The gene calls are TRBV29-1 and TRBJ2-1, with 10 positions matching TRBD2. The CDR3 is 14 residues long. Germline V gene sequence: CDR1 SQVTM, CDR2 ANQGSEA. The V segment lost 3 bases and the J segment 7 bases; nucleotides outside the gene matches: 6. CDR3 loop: CSVDLSGGGNEQFF. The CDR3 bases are TGCAGCGTTGATTTAAGCGGGGGGGGTAATGAGCAGTTCTTC.

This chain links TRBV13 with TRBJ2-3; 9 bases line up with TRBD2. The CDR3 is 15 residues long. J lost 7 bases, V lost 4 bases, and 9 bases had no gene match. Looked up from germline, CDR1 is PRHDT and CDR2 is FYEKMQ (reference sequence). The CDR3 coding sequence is TGTGCCAGCAGCTCCCCGCTAGCGGGGTTGTATACGCAGTATTTT. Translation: CASSSPLAGLYTQYF.

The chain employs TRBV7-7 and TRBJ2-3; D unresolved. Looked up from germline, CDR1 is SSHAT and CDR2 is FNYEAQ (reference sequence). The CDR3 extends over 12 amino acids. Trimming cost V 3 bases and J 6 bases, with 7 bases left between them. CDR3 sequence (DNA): TGTGCCAGCAGCTTTCCCGGGGATACGCAGTATTTT. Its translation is CASSFPGDTQYF.

The DNA of the CDR3 is TGCGCCAGCAGTGGACCTAGCGGGGGCCCCCAAGAGACCCAGTACTTC. Translating it yields CASSGPSGGPQETQYF. The genes are TRBV10-1 and TRBJ2-5; TRBD2 matches at 10 bases. The junction had 6 bases not matched to a gene; V was cut back by 4 bases and J by 1 base. CDR1 and CDR2 from the germline V gene are WNHNN and SYGVQD (reference sequence). The CDR3 is made up of 16 amino acids.

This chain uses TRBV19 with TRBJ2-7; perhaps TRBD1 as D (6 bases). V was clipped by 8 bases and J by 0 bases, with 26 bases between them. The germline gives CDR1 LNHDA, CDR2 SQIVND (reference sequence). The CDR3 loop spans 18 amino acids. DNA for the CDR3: TGTGCCAGTTCGTCCCTAGGTCGACAGGATGGTTCCTCCTACGAGCAGTACTTC. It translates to CASSSLGRQDGSSYEQYF.